The 32 T cell receptor beta chains reported below all come from one sample, sequenced in a study of breast tumors, draining lymph nodes, adjacent tissues. TCRdb reprocessed the multiplex PCR reads via MiXCR and lists one record per CDR3 protein. The data show some 110,000 distinct CDR3 sequences, approximately 28% seen once. Breast cancer patients provided tissue from their axillary draining lymph nodes. Sample: axillary lymph node tissue. These TCRs come from a female donor with breast cancer. Some clones in this sample may be carry-over from other donors' samples.

This clonotype was seen ten or more times. The V gene is TRBV20-1, the J gene TRBJ2-3, with 8 bases fitting TRBD2. There are 13 residues in the CDR3. V lost 5 bases, J lost 5 bases, and 6 bases stayed unmatched. CDR1 and CDR2 (germline): DFQATT, SNEGSKA (reference sequence). The CDR3 is CSARRGDIDTQYF. As DNA, the CDR3 is TGCAGTGCTCGGCGGGGGGATATAGATACGCAGTATTTT.

This chain connects TRBV20-1 to TRBJ2-3, with D perhaps TRBD2 (6 bases). The CDR3 consists of 14 residues. Germline V CDR1 and CDR2: DFQATT, SNEGSKA (reference sequence). The V gene lost 3 bases and the J gene lost 0 bases, with 10 bases spanning the gap. The CDR3 DNA is TGCAGTGCTAGGGAGGGGAAAAGCACAGATACGCAGTATTTT. This sequence encodes CSAREGKSTDTQYF.

The table lists this clonotype with many counts. CDR3 residues: CASSLEVASSYNEQFF. The CDR3 DNA reads as TGTGCCAGCAGCTTAGAGGTAGCGAGCTCCTACAATGAGCAGTTCTTC. The chain employs TRBV11-2 and TRBJ2-1; the D gene is possibly TRBD2 (5 bases). The V gene's germline CDR1 is SGHAT and CDR2 FQNNGV. With 0 bases removed from V and 0 bases from J, the gap between germline ends came to 9 bases. The CDR3 consists of 16 residues.

This clonotype appeared many times. The chain recombines TRBV6-6 with TRBJ1-3; D unclear. Trimming removed 7 bases at V and 3 bases at J, with 13 bases between. CDR3 length equals 14 residues. Looked up from germline, CDR1 is MNHNY and CDR2 is SVGAGI (reference sequence). CDR3 protein: CASTLTESGNTIYF. The CDR3 nucleotides read TGTGCCAGCACGCTGACGGAAAGTGGAAACACCATATATTTT.

In this sample, this clonotype turned up a few times. The rearrangement uses TRBV3-1 and TRBJ2-1, with 11 bases fitting TRBD2. CDR1 LGHDT and CDR2 YNNKEL come from the germline V gene (reference sequence). V was clipped by 5 bases and J by 5 bases; unmatched bases: 11. The CDR3 covers 17 residues. CDR3 nucleotide sequence: TGTGCCAGCAGCTACGAAGTCCCGGGACTAGCGGACAATGAGCAGTTCTTC. As protein: CASSYEVPGLADNEQFF.

The table lists this clonotype with many counts. The chain carries TRBV6-6 and TRBJ2-5; D is perhaps TRBD2 (5 bases). In germline, CDR1 is MNHNY, CDR2 SVGAGI (reference sequence). The length of the CDR3 is 19 residues. V shed 0 bases and J shed 3 bases, with 23 bases lying between them. This chain's CDR3 is CASSYSKARGWVIEETQYF. The DNA for the CDR3 is TGTGCCAGCAGTTACTCGAAGGCGAGAGGGTGGGTCATAGAAGAGACCCAGTACTTC.

The chain combines TRBV20-1 with TRBJ2-2, with D perhaps matching TRBD1 (7 bases). The germline CDR1 and CDR2 sequences are DFQATT and SNEGSKA (reference sequence). This CDR3 is 14 amino acids long. The V end lost 5 bases, the J end lost 7 bases, and 17 bases lay between the germline ends. As DNA, the CDR3 is TGCAGTGCTGCCACAGGGGACTCCATCGGGGAGCTGTTTTTT. Translating gives CSAATGDSIGELFF.

This clonotype was observed many times. The J gene is TRBJ2-3, the V gene TRBV6-5; D is perhaps TRBD1 (6 bases). This CDR3 comprises 15 residues. Between the trimmed V and J ends, which lost 5 bases and 2 bases, there was a span of 14 bases. In germline, CDR1 is MNHEY, CDR2 SVGAGI. Here the CDR3 reads CASSPTQGNTDTQYF. The CDR3 coding sequence is TGTGCCAGCAGTCCTACACAGGGTAACACAGATACGCAGTATTTT.

This sequence joins TRBV6-5 and TRBJ1-1; a possible D gene is TRBD1 (5 bases). This CDR3 has 15 residues. Germline values: CDR1 MNHEY, CDR2 SVGAGI. With 5 bases removed from V and 2 bases from J, the gap between germline ends came to 15 bases. CDR3 sequence: CASSEASGTNTEAFF. The CDR3 nucleotides read TGTGCCAGCAGTGAAGCCTCCGGGACTAACACTGAAGCTTTCTTT.

This rearrangement joins TRBV7-9 to TRBJ2-5, with 8 bases identical to TRBD2. This CDR3 has 15 amino acids. The V gene's germline CDR1 is SEHNR and CDR2 FQNEAQ (reference sequence). With V trimmed by 2 bases and J by 3 bases, 5 bases remained unmatched. The CDR3 DNA follows: TGTGCCAGCAGCTTAACCGGACTAGCAAAAGAGACCCAGTACTTC. This encodes CASSLTGLAKETQYF. The variable domain in full, completed from reference TRBV7-9 and TRBJ2-5, reads DTGVSQNPRHKITKRGQNVTFRCDPISEHNRLYWYRQTLGQGPEFLTYFQNEAQLEKSRLLSDRFSAERPKGSFSTLEIQRTEQGDSAMYLCASSLTGLAKETQYFGPGTRLLVL.

With regard to this clonotype: Lacking the conserved final phenylalanine or tryptophan, this CDR3 likely reflects a read error. V is TRBV9 and J is TRBJ2-5; 10 bases line up with TRBD2. The ends lost 3 bases at V and 5 bases at J; junction bases unmatched: 13. Germline assignment: CDR1 SGDLS and CDR2 YYNGEE. The CDR3 sequence is 17 residues long. The CDR3 region is CASSATRRAGGRETQYL. The CDR3 region has the DNA TGTGCCAGCAGCGCCACACGGAGAGCGGGGGGGAGGGAGACCCAGTACCTC.

The genes are TRBV7-9 and TRBJ2-5, with D possibly being TRBD1 (6 bases). The CDR3 runs to 13 residues. With 4 bases removed from V and 0 bases from J, the gap between germline ends came to 6 bases. Germline V CDR1 and CDR2: SEHNR, FQNEAQ (reference sequence). The CDR3 loop reads CASSYRDQETQYF. The CDR3 DNA reads as TGTGCCAGCAGCTACAGGGACCAAGAGACCCAGTACTTC.

This clonotype was recorded many times. Given a much more abundant clone one base away, this may be a read error. The chain links TRBV29-1 to TRBJ2-2; tentatively, D is TRBD2 (6 bases). Germline V lookup: CDR1 SQVTM, CDR2 ANQGSEA. The CDR3 has 13 amino acids. CDR3 coding DNA: TGCAGCGTTACCGGGACTCATACCGGGGAGCTGGTTTTT. Protein: CSVTGTHTGELVF.

CDR3 DNA sequence: TGTGCCAGTAGGCTGGGGGGAGCCTTGAACACTGAAGCTTTCTTT. This sequence encodes CASRLGGALNTEAFF. The chain is built from TRBV19 and TRBJ1-1, with D possibly being TRBD1 (5 bases). This CDR3 contains 15 residues. The germline gives CDR1 LNHDA, CDR2 SQIVND (reference sequence). The germline V and J ends were trimmed by 6 bases and 0 bases, with 14 bases remaining between them. The full variable domain, with the rest looked up from reference TRBV19 and TRBJ1-1, is DGGITQSPKYLFRKEGQNVTLSCEQNLNHDAMYWYRQDPGQGLRLIYYSQIVNDFQKGDIAEGYSVSREKKESFPLTVTSAQKNPTAFYLCASRLGGALNTEAFFGQGTRLTVV.

This clonotype has just a few counts. A much larger clonotype is one base distant, so this may be a read error. This chain uses TRBV6-2 or TRBV6-3 with TRBJ2-7; 11 bases map to TRBD2. V lost 5 bases to trimming and J lost 2 bases; unmatched junction nucleotides: 8. CDR1 is MNHEY, CDR2 SVGEGT, per germline. The CDR3 totals 16 residues. The CDR3 sequence: CASSHPVAGGPYEQYF. The CDR3 nucleotides are TGTGCCAGCAGTCACCCAGTAGCGGGAGGGCCCTACGAGCAGTACTTC.

This clonotype was counted ten times or more. The chain is built from TRBV5-4 and TRBJ2-2; TRBD1 might be the D (6 bases). With 9 bases removed from V and 0 bases from J, the gap between germline ends came to 15 bases. The germline V gene has CDR1 SGHNT and CDR2 YYREEE (reference sequence). This CDR3 comprises 15 residues. CDR3 region: CAIPRDTSNTGELFF. DNA of the CDR3: TGTGCCATCCCCCGGGACACATCGAACACCGGGGAGCTGTTTTTT.

This clonotype was detected ten times or more. V is TRBV7-2 and J is TRBJ1-5; TRBD1 agrees at 8 bases. Germline CDR1 reads SGHTA; CDR2 reads FQGNSA. The CDR3 contains 16 residues. The V and J ends lost 1 base and 6 bases, in that order; junction bases with no gene match: 8. For the CDR3, the DNA is TGTGCCAGCAGCTTAGTGTCAGACAGGGGCCCTCAGCCCCAGCATTTT. Its protein product is CASSLVSDRGPQPQHF.

The chain combines TRBV2 with TRBJ1-6; 9 bases match TRBD1. The V gene end was trimmed by 6 bases and the J gene end by 5 bases; junction bases not matched to a gene: 14. Germline V CDR1 and CDR2: SNHLY, FYNNEI. The CDR3 extends over 18 amino acids. The CDR3: CASSPGQGLRGNNSPLHF. For the CDR3, the DNA is TGTGCCAGCAGCCCGGGACAGGGCCTACGGGGTAATAATTCACCCCTCCACTTT.

This clonotype was counted ten times or more. This may be a read error, as it is one base from a much larger clone. The rearrangement links TRBV5-8 to TRBJ2-7; no definite D call. The CDR3 is made up of 16 amino acids. Trimming took off 5 bases at V and 0 bases at J, with 18 bases between the two ends. Per the germline V gene, CDR1 is SGHTS and CDR2 is YDEGEE. For the CDR3, the DNA is TGTGCCAGCAGTATAGAGCAGGCCGCAAGCTCCTACGAGCAGTACTTC. It yields the protein CASSIEQAASSYEQYF.

This clonotype has at least ten counts. This sequence joins TRBV5-5 and TRBJ2-7; D is unclear. The CDR3 length is 11 residues. CDR1 and CDR2 (germline): SGHKS, YYEKEE (reference sequence). Trimming took off 1 base at V and 5 bases at J, with 4 bases between the two ends. The CDR3 here is CASSLYHEQYF. In nucleotides, the CDR3 is TGTGCCAGCAGCTTGTATCACGAGCAGTACTTC.

This clonotype was seen once. Given a much more abundant clone one base away, this may be a read error. The rearrangement joins TRBV6-5 to TRBJ2-2; 12 bases line up with TRBD2. This CDR3 has 14 residues. The V segment lost 6 bases and the J segment 6 bases; nucleotides outside the gene matches: 2. The germline V gene has CDR1 MNHEY and CDR2 SVGAGI. CDR3 DNA sequence: TGTGCCAGCAGACTAGCGGGGGGCGCCGGGGAGCTGTTTTTT. Translation gives CASRLAGGAGELFF.

This clonotype appeared many times. The gene calls are TRBV6-2 or TRBV6-3 and TRBJ2-7; D is unclear. V dropped 7 bases and J dropped 3 bases, with 19 bases sitting between them. CDR3 size: 15 residues. Germline V gene lookup returns CDR1 MNHEY and CDR2 SVGEGT. The CDR3 nucleotides are TGTGCCAGCATGGTCCGGTTTGGGTCAGGCTACGAGCAGTACTTC. Protein sequence: CASMVRFGSGYEQYF.

In this sample, this clonotype turned up many times. J is TRBJ2-6 and V is TRBV7-2; 7 bases agree with TRBD1. Germline CDR1 SGHTA, CDR2 FQGNSA. The CDR3 length is 16 residues. Trimming removed 4 bases from V and 1 base from J; junction bases left unmatched: 4. The CDR3 region has the DNA TGTGCCAGCAGCTCCTCGACAGGGTCTGGGGCCAACGTCCTGACTTTC. It is translated as CASSSSTGSGANVLTF.

This clonotype has a handful of counts. A much larger clone differs from this one at a single base, so this may be a read error. This sequence joins TRBV5-5 and TRBJ2-2; D is possibly TRBD2 (6 bases). Per germline, CDR1 SGHKS and CDR2 YYEKEE (reference sequence). Trimming stripped 4 bases from V and 6 bases from J, with 13 bases between. The CDR3 totals 14 residues. For the CDR3, the DNA is TGTGCCAGCAGCACGGGACTCCCATCCGGGGAGCTGTTTTTT. It is translated as CASSTGLPSGELFF. Looking up the rest from reference TRBV5-5 and TRBJ2-2 gives the full variable domain: DAGVTQSPTHLIKTRGQQVTLRCSPISGHKSVSWYQQVLGQGPQFIFQYYEKEERGRGNFPDRFSARQFPNYSSELNVNALLLGDSALYLCASSTGLPSGELFFGEGSRLTVL.

This clonotype was seen repeatedly, ten times or more. This chain uses TRBV6-5 with TRBJ2-1, with D perhaps matching TRBD2 (6 bases). The CDR3 has 14 residues. CDR1 is MNHEY, CDR2 SVGAGI, per germline. V was trimmed by 6 bases and J by 12 bases, leaving 21 bases between them. The CDR3 loop reads CASRNGRGDYGQFF. The CDR3 DNA reads as TGTGCCAGCAGAAATGGGCGGGGAGACTATGGGCAGTTCTTC.

The chain has TRBV7-2 and TRBJ2-7, with D possibly being TRBD1 (5 bases). V lost 2 bases, J lost 5 bases, and 10 bases lay in between. This CDR3 contains 13 residues. Germline V gives CDR1 SGHTA, CDR2 FQGNSA. CDR3 region: CASSLTRAHEQYV. CDR3 DNA: TGTGCCAGCAGCTTAACCAGGGCCCACGAGCAGTACGTC.

This clonotype was seen many times. The V call is TRBV29-1, the J call TRBJ1-2, with unresolved D. The CDR3 loop spans 13 amino acids. V was shortened by 7 bases and J by 1 base, with 13 bases between the two germline ends. The germline gives CDR1 SQVTM, CDR2 ANQGSEA. CDR3 DNA: TGCAGCGCCGCTGTGGGGATTAACTATGGCTACACCTTC. Translating gives CSAAVGINYGYTF.

This clonotype came up many times. The chain joins TRBV20-1 to TRBJ2-1; a weak D match, TRBD2 (6 bases). The V gene lost 2 bases and the J gene lost 8 bases, with 10 bases spanning the gap. The germline V gene has CDR1 DFQATT and CDR2 SNEGSKA (reference sequence). CDR3 length: 12 amino acids. The CDR3 DNA sequence: TGCAGTGCTAGAAGAACTAGCCATGAGCAGTTCTTC. Translated, it gives CSARRTSHEQFF.

This clonotype was recorded at least ten times. The CDR3 DNA sequence: TGTGCCAGCAGCTTGGGTGTCCAACTAGCGGGAGCAGAGACCCAGTACTTC. As protein: CASSLGVQLAGAETQYF. The V gene is TRBV5-8, the J gene TRBJ2-5, with 11 bases identical to TRBD2. The junction had 8 bases not matched to a gene; V was cut back by 0 bases and J by 4 bases. This CDR3 region has 17 residues. Germline V gene data show CDR1 as SGHTS and CDR2 as YDEGEE.

This clonotype was counted ten times or more. The genes are TRBV3-1 and TRBJ2-5; 11 bases line up with TRBD2. This CDR3 is 15 amino acids long. V shed 4 bases and J 2 bases; nucleotides not matched to a gene: 3. The germline V gene encodes CDR1 LGHDT and CDR2 YNNKEL (reference sequence). The CDR3 protein is CASSPTSGDQETQYF. The DNA for the CDR3 is TGTGCCAGCAGCCCGACTAGCGGGGATCAAGAGACCCAGTACTTC.

The CDR3 DNA reads TGTGCCAGCAGCCTCGGCGATAGTAGCAATCAGCCCCAGCATTTT. It codes for CASSLGDSSNQPQHF. The rearrangement uses TRBV7-2 and TRBJ1-5; D uncertain. The V gene's germline CDR1 is SGHTA and CDR2 FQGNSA. Trimming cost V 5 bases and J 0 bases, with 11 bases left between them. The CDR3 has 15 amino acids.

On this clonotype itself: A read error is possible here, since a much larger clone lies one base away. This chain joins TRBV5-6 and TRBJ2-7; D may correspond to TRBD1 or TRBD2 (5 bases each). Germline V gene sequence: CDR1 SGHDT, CDR2 YYEEEE. V dropped 0 bases and J dropped 3 bases, with 19 bases sitting between them. The CDR3 loop spans 17 amino acids. The CDR3 coding sequence is TGTGCCAGCAGCTTGGGGGCCTCCGGGGCAGCCATCTACGAGCAGTACTTC. Protein product: CASSLGASGAAIYEQYF.